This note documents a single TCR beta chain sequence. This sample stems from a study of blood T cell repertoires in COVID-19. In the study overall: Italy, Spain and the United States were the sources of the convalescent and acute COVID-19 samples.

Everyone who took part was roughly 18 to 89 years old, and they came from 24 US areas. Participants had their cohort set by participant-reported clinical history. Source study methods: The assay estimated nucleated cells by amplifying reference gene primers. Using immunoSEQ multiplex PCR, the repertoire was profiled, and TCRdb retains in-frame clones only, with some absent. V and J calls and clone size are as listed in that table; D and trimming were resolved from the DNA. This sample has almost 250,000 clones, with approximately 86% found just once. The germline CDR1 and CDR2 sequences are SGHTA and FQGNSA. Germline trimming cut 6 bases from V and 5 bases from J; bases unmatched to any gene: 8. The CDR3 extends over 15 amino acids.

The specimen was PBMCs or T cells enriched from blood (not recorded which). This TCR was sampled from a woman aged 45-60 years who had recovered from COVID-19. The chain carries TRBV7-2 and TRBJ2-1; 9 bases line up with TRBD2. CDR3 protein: CASSFGTSTDNEQFF. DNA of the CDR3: TGTGCCAGCAGTTTCGGGACTAGCACAGACAATGAGCAGTTCTTC.